This T cell receptor (beta chain) was retrieved from a study of blood T cell repertoires in COVID-19. In the study overall: In each case, the material was cDNA or gDNA derived from T cells, B-cell-depleted T cells, or PBMCs.

This clone appeared once. Authors' data handling: The authors estimated nucleated cell counts from reference gene primer amplification. Clones were read by immunoSEQ multiplex PCR, and TCRdb kept only the in-frame ones, dropping some. That table furnishes V, J and clone size, whereas the DNA furnished D and trimming. The data contain about 140,000 clones, 87% of them singletons. Sequencing input: peripheral blood. The clonotype originates from a human donor in a cohort sampled during active COVID-19.

The CDR3 spells CASSVGTSEEYEQYF. CDR3 in DNA: TGTGCCAGCAGCGTAGGAACTAGCGAGGAATACGAGCAGTACTTC. The V call is TRBV9, the J call TRBJ2-7, with 7 bases that match TRBD2. This CDR3 has 15 residues. Germline V CDR1 and CDR2: SGDLS, YYNGEE. Trimming removed 0 bases from V and 4 bases from J; junction bases left unmatched: 7.